These T cell receptor beta chains were read from a single sample in a study of cytomegalovirus exposure and HLA in healthy donors. Measured with immunoSEQ multiplex PCR; TCRdb has only the in-frame clones, and not every one. The table shows about 170,000 clones, with over 80% occurring only once. What was sequenced was PBMCs. These receptors all stem from a male donor in good health and CMV-seronegative. The CDR3 runs from the conserved cysteine through the conserved F or W. A D gene is named only where the DNA matches it firmly. A clone size is listed for some rows: how often the clone was seen (once, few, many), or a class if it is expanded.

V	size	D	J	CDR3	DNA
TRBV6-1	few	TRBD2	TRBJ2-2	CASSQGVSGGRTGELFF	TGTGCCAGCAGTCAAGGCGTTAGCGGGGGGAGAACCGGGGAGCTGTTTTTT
TRBV19	.	TRBD2	TRBJ2-6	CASSMMGLAPSGANVLTF	TGTGCCAGTAGTATGATGGGACTAGCTCCTTCTGGGGCCAACGTCCTGACTTTC
TRBV18	.	TRBD1	TRBJ2-1	CASSPPGQALYNEQFF	TGTGCCAGCTCACCCCCGGGACAGGCTCTTTACAATGAGCAGTTCTTC
TRBV13	once	TRBD1	TRBJ1-1	CASREGAGGKAFF	TGTGCCAGCCGCGAGGGGGCAGGGGGCAAAGCTTTCTTT
TRBV5-4	few	.	TRBJ2-7	CASSSEMGHGQYF	TGTGCCAGCAGCTCTGAGATGGGGCACGGGCAGTACTTC
TRBV5-1	.	TRBD1	TRBJ2-1	CASSLVGGAVVF	TGCGCCAGCAGCTTGGTAGGGGGCGCGGTGGTCTTC
TRBV18	.	.	TRBJ2-1	CASSPVSVEQFF	TGTGCCAGCTCACCAGTTTCGGTAGAGCAGTTCTTC
TRBV7-2	.	TRBD1	TRBJ2-3	CASSLDRGRGSTDTQYF	TGTGCCAGCAGCTTAGACAGGGGCCGAGGGAGCACAGATACGCAGTATTTT
TRBV27	.	TRBD1	TRBJ2-7	CASSPRDRGPYEQYF	TGTGCCAGCAGTCCACGGGACAGGGGGCCCTACGAGCAGTACTTC
TRBV19	once	TRBD1	TRBJ2-2	CASSIGQGNTGELFF	TGTGCCAGTAGTATAGGACAGGGGAACACCGGGGAGCTGTTTTTT
TRBV5-1	.	TRBD1	TRBJ1-3	CASSLETGGNTIYF	TGCGCCAGCAGCTTGGAGACAGGGGGAAACACCATATATTTT
TRBV5-1	.	TRBD1	TRBJ1-1	CASSPLTGGTEAFF	TGCGCCAGCAGCCCCCTGACAGGGGGCACTGAAGCTTTCTTT
TRBV6-6	.	TRBD1	TRBJ1-2	CASSSQGAGGYTF	TGTGCCAGCAGCTCGCAGGGGGCTGGTGGCTACACCTTC
TRBV18	.	.	TRBJ1-4	CASSQRNEKLFF	TGTGCCAGCTCTCAACGGAATGAAAAACTGTTTTTT
TRBV14	.	.	TRBJ1-2	CASSRQTNYGYTF	TGTGCCAGCAGCCGACAGACAAACTATGGCTACACCTTC
TRBV5-1	few	TRBD2	TRBJ2-7	CASSAGSGGNEQYF	TGCGCCAGCAGCGCTGGGAGCGGGGGTAACGAGCAGTACTTC
TRBV6-1	few	TRBD2	TRBJ2-5	CASSELAGGQETQYF	TGTGCCAGCAGTGAACTAGCGGGGGGGCAAGAGACCCAGTACTTC
TRBV7-8	.	.	TRBJ1-1	CASSFLNPQSRNTEAFF	TGTGCCAGCAGCTTCCTAAATCCGCAGTCTAGGAACACTGAAGCTTTCTTT
TRBV9	.	.	TRBJ2-5	CASSVGRGMGTQYF	TGTGCCAGCAGCGTGGGTAGGGGGATGGGGACCCAGTACTTC
TRBV5-4	.	TRBD1	TRBJ2-7	CASSRTGFVRPYEQYF	TGTGCCAGCAGCCGGACAGGGTTCGTGAGGCCCTACGAGCAGTACTTC
TRBV6-1	.	.	TRBJ1-6	CASSELEARQYNSPLHF	TGTGCCAGCAGTGAGTTAGAGGCGAGACAGTATAATTCACCCCTCCACTTT
TRBV6-1	few	.	TRBJ1-5	CASSENQGPWEPQHF	TGTGCCAGCAGTGAAAATCAGGGGCCGTGGGAGCCCCAGCATTTT
TRBV9	.	.	TRBJ1-1	CASSVGVGGTEAFF	TGTGCCAGCAGCGTAGGGGTAGGGGGCACTGAAGCTTTCTTT
TRBV7-6	.	.	TRBJ2-5	CASSRGGRDQETQYF	TGTGCCAGCAGTCGAGGGGGGAGGGATCAAGAGACCCAGTACTTC
TRBV18	.	TRBD1	TRBJ1-5	CASQGTGAGNQSQHF	TGTGCCAGCCAAGGGACAGGGGCTGGCAATCAGTCCCAGCATTTT
TRBV5-1	.	.	TRBJ1-2	CASSSGVTRGGYTF	TGCGCCAGCAGCTCCGGAGTTACACGGGGTGGCTACACCTTC
TRBV5-4	.	TRBD2	TRBJ2-7	CASSRGGANSYEQYF	TGTGCCAGCAGCCGCGGGGGGGCCAACTCCTACGAGCAGTACTTC
TRBV30	.	TRBD1	TRBJ2-3	CAQGWGQGPDTQYF	TGTGCCCAGGGATGGGGACAGGGCCCAGATACGCAGTATTTT
TRBV5-1	.	TRBD1	TRBJ1-2	CASSWDSTYGYTF	TGCGCCAGCAGCTGGGACAGTACCTATGGCTACACCTTC
TRBV6-6	.	TRBD1	TRBJ1-6	CASSRPPGQGDSPLHF	TGTGCCAGCAGTCGTCCTCCGGGACAGGGAGATTCACCCCTCCACTTT
TRBV5-6	.	TRBD1	TRBJ2-5	CASSRNRGQTQYF	TGTGCCAGCAGCCGAAACAGGGGACAGACCCAGTACTTC
TRBV29-1	few	.	TRBJ2-7	CSVAGSAYEQYF	TGCAGCGTTGCGGGGTCCGCCTACGAGCAGTACTTC
TRBV29-1	.	TRBD1	TRBJ2-7	CSVGSRNRGLEQYF	TGCAGCGTTGGGAGCCGGAACAGGGGGCTCGAGCAGTACTTC
TRBV27	.	TRBD1	TRBJ1-5	CASSGGQGFFEPQHF	TGTGCCAGCAGCGGGGGACAGGGTTTTTTTGAGCCCCAGCATTTT
TRBV7-6	.	.	TRBJ2-1	CAGGLWGGRDEQFF	TGTGCCGGGGGTTTGTGGGGGGGCCGGGATGAGCAGTTCTTC